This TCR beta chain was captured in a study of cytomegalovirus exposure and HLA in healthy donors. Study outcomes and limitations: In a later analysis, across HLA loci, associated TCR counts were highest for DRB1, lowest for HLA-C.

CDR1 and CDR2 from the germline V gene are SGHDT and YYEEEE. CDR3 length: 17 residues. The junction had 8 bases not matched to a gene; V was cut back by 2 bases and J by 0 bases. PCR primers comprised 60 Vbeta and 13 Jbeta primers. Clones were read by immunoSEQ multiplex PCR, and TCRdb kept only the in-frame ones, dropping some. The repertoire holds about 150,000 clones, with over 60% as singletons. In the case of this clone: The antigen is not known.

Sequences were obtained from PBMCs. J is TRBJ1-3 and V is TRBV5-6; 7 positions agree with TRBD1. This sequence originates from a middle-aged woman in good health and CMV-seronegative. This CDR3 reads CASSFQQGTFSGNTIYF. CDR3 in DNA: TGTGCCAGCAGCTTTCAACAGGGGACATTCTCTGGAAACACCATATATTTT.